What follows is one TCR beta chain and its context. This entry comes from a study of T cells expressing NK-cell markers. As the method of synthesis, 5'RACE template switching with UMIs yielded TCR beta cDNA. TCRdb reprocessed the 5' RACE reads and keeps a single row for each CDR3 protein, giving no DNA. The sample has some 340,000 distinct CDR3 sequences. CDR3 size: 15 residues. The chain links TRBV12-3 or TRBV12-4 to TRBJ2-7; TCRdb designates TRBD2, a call that cannot be tested without DNA. This sequence was found in a man aged 18 to 70 in good health. The sequenced material came from blood T cells: a sorted CD56 or NKG2C T cell subset, CD4+ or CD8+ T cells, or bulk PBMC T cells (not recorded which). CDR3 in amino acids: CASSLWPSGGGEQYF.